One and the same sample provided the 6 T cell receptor beta chains below, sequenced in a study of CD4+ T cells in melanoma (dated by TCRdb to 2021 to 2024). Receptor amplification or capture employed the immunoSEQ multiplex PCR assay. Entries here come from immuneACCESS through TCRdb and include only in-frame sequences with V and J called. Some clones fail to appear in such tables; in the studies checked, an unresolved V gene covers under half of the shortfall, and the cause of the remainder is unknown. Recorded for this sample are about 3,700 clones; 60% to 75% of them occurred a single time. Approximately 11% of the sample comes from the top ten. Sequencing was done on a sample of tumor tissue. These receptors came from a human donor with melanoma.

This chain links TRBV9 with TRBJ2-5; 10 nucleotides agree with TRBD1. CDR3 length: 16 residues. Germline assignment: CDR1 SGDLS and CDR2 YYNGEE. V was clipped by 0 bases and J by 5 bases; unmatched bases: 7. CDR3 nucleotides: TGTGCCAGCAGCGTAGGCGACAGGGGGCGCGGGGAGACCCAGTACTTC. Translating it yields CASSVGDRGRGETQYF. The variable domain in full, completed from reference TRBV9 and TRBJ2-5, reads DSGVTQTPKHLITATGQRVTLRCSPRSGDLSVYWYQQSLDQGLQFLIQYYNGEERAKGNILERFSAQQFPDLHSELNLSSLELGDSALYFCASSVGDRGRGETQYFGPGTRLLVL.

This clone was picked up one time. The chain has TRBV30 and TRBJ2-1; 7 nucleotides align to TRBD2. The V gene's germline CDR1 is GTSNPN and CDR2 SVGIG (reference sequence). V lost 8 bases, J lost 3 bases, and 10 bases stayed unmatched. This CDR3 is built from 14 residues. CDR3 loop: CAGFGLVSYNEQFF. CDR3 in DNA: TGTGCCGGGTTCGGACTAGTAAGCTACAATGAGCAGTTCTTC.

CDR3: CASSIRNPGQPQHF. The CDR3 DNA reads TGTGCCAGTAGTATTCGGAACCCGGGTCAGCCCCAGCATTTT. The V and J genes are TRBV19 and TRBJ1-5; no clear D gene. With 3 bases removed from V and 6 bases from J, the gap between germline ends came to 12 bases. The CDR3 runs to 14 residues. Germline CDR1 and CDR2: LNHDA and SQIVND (reference sequence).

This chain joins TRBV7-9 and TRBJ2-7; the D gene is possibly TRBD1 (5 bases). Per germline, CDR1 SEHNR and CDR2 FQNEAQ (reference sequence). V was cut by 5 bases and J by 1 base, with 15 bases left in between. The CDR3 length is 15 residues. The CDR3 sequence: CASSAPETVSYEQYF. In DNA, the CDR3 is TGTGCCAGCAGCGCACCAGAGACAGTGTCCTACGAGCAGTACTTC.

V is TRBV5-1 and J is TRBJ1-2; a possible D gene is TRBD1 (5 bases). This CDR3 has 15 residues. Trimming shortened V by 4 bases and J by 5 bases, and 18 bases separated the two germline ends. Germline values: CDR1 SGHRS, CDR2 YFSETQ. The CDR3 spells CASSGGTADGYGYTF. As DNA, the CDR3 is TGCGCCAGCAGCGGTGGGACGGCGGATGGGTATGGCTACACCTTC.

The chain uses TRBV7-6 and TRBJ1-4, with D perhaps TRBD1 (6 bases). Germline-derived CDR1 and CDR2 are SGHVS and FNYEAQ. V lost 6 bases and J lost 3, with 14 bases in between. This CDR3 is built from 15 residues. The CDR3 sequence is CASSSGSGANEKLFF. CDR3 bases: TGTGCCAGCAGTTCTGGGTCAGGGGCTAATGAAAAACTGTTTTTT.